A selection of T cell receptor beta chains follows, all from one sample in a study of blood T cell repertoires in COVID-19. The protocol was immunoSEQ multiplex PCR, while the TCRdb copy is restricted to in-frame clones and leaves out a portion. The sample has approximately 50,000 clones, about 80% seen once. Specimen: peripheral blood. Receptor source: a man between 65 and 85 years old with active COVID-19. CDR3s include the opening cysteine and the closing phenylalanine or tryptophan. A D gene is named only where the DNA matches it firmly. For some rows the clone size is stated as once, few or many, or as a class when expanded; others skip it.

.	TRBJ1-1	TRBV6-6	.	CASSSRARANTEAFF	TGTGCCAGCAGTTCCCGCGCCAGGGCGAACACTGAAGCTTTCTTT
.	TRBJ2-7	TRBV7-2	TRBD1	CASSPTTGEGEQYF	TGTGCCAGCAGCCCGACGACAGGGGAAGGCGAGCAGTACTTC
.	TRBJ2-7	TRBV5-5	.	CASSWGGRTGFEQYF	TGTGCCAGCAGCTGGGGGGGAAGGACAGGGTTTGAGCAGTACTTC
.	TRBJ2-5	TRBV29-1	.	CSVDFASGTGREETQYF	TGCAGCGTTGACTTTGCGAGCGGGACAGGTCGGGAAGAGACCCAGTACTTC
.	TRBJ2-4	TRBV12-3/TRBV12-4	.	CASMLFGKNIQYF	TGTGCCAGTATGTTGTTCGGCAAAAACATTCAGTACTTC
once	TRBJ1-4	TRBV5-4	.	CASSNGIGREKLFF	TGTGCCAGCAGCAACGGGATAGGACGGGAAAAACTGTTTTTT
.	TRBJ1-2	TRBV6-1	TRBD1	CASSEQGAYYGYTF	TGTGCCAGCAGTGAACAGGGGGCTTACTATGGCTACACCTTC
.	TRBJ1-4	TRBV5-4	.	CASSRPGGGATNEKLFF	TGTGCCAGCTCCCGGCCGGGAGGGGGAGCAACTAATGAAAAACTGTTTTTT
.	TRBJ1-5	TRBV30	.	CAWSDRVSNQPQHF	TGTGCCTGGAGTGACAGGGTTAGCAATCAGCCCCAGCATTTT
.	TRBJ2-3	TRBV3-1/TRBV3-2	TRBD1	CASSQGQLSRGRPYF	TGTGCCAGCAGCCAAGGGCAATTGTCGAGGGGGCGCCCGTATTTT
.	TRBJ2-7	TRBV5-4	TRBD1	CANDTGGRPYEQYF	TGTGCCAACGATACAGGGGGCAGGCCCTACGAGCAGTACTTC
.	TRBJ1-3	TRBV5-1	.	CASSWGGDGNTIYF	TGCGCCAGCAGCTGGGGCGGGGATGGAAACACCATATATTTT
once	TRBJ2-4	TRBV7-2	.	CASSLASVEGIQYF	TGTGCCAGCAGCTTGGCGAGTGTGGAGGGCATTCAGTACTTC
.	TRBJ2-3	TRBV11-1	TRBD1	CASSGQGISSTDTQYF	TGTGCCAGCAGCGGACAGGGTATCTCGAGCACAGATACGCAGTATTTT
.	TRBJ2-7	TRBV5-6	TRBD2	CASSEGGGLYEQYF	TGTGCCAGCAGCGAAGGCGGGGGGCTCTACGAGCAGTACTTC
.	TRBJ2-5	TRBV9	TRBD2	CASTPGASGGSGTQYF	TGTGCCAGCACTCCCGGGGCTAGCGGGGGGAGTGGGACCCAGTACTTC
few	TRBJ1-4	TRBV2	.	CASSVDKRSFF	TGTGCCAGCAGTGTGGACAAACGTTCTTTTTTT
.	TRBJ2-7	TRBV5-1	.	CASSVQSGYYEQYF	TGCGCCAGCAGCGTTCAATCAGGGTACTACGAGCAGTACTTC
.	TRBJ1-4	TRBV5-1	.	CASSLAPGDSEKLFF	TGCGCCAGCAGCTTGGCGCCCGGAGATTCGGAAAAACTGTTTTTT
.	TRBJ2-7	TRBV21-1	.	CASSKKKCGSYEQYF	TGTGCCAGCAGCAAAAAAAAATGCGGGTCCTACGAGCAGTACTTC
.	TRBJ2-1	TRBV15	.	CATSRGGASGLGEQFF	TGTGCCACCAGCAGGGGGGGGGCTAGCGGCTTAGGTGAGCAGTTCTTC
.	TRBJ2-5	TRBV5-1	TRBD1	CASSSEGGLKTQYF	TGCGCCAGCAGCTCGGAAGGGGGCTTGAAGACCCAGTACTTC
.	TRBJ1-1	TRBV28	.	CASSFGGFTEAFF	TGTGCCAGCAGTTTCGGGGGTTTCACTGAAGCTTTCTTT
.	TRBJ2-7	TRBV10-1	TRBD1	CASRARDRSLYEFFGQYF	TGCGCCAGCAGGGCCCGGGACAGATCCTTATACGAGTTTTTCGGTCAGTACTTC
.	TRBJ1-1	TRBV5-6	.	CASSARQAMRVGAFF	TGTGCCAGCAGCGCACGACAGGCAATGCGGGTTGGAGCTTTCTTT
.	TRBJ1-2	TRBV15	.	CATSRGGINYGYTF	TGTGCCACCAGCAGAGGGGGCATCAACTATGGCTACACCTTC
.	TRBJ2-1	TRBV5-1	.	CASSLVRVLDEQFF	TGCGCCAGCAGCTTGGTGAGGGTTTTGGATGAGCAGTTCTTC
.	TRBJ1-6	TRBV5-1	.	CASSLGEAFSPLHF	TGCGCCAGCAGCTTGGGGGAGGCTTTCTCACCCCTCCACTTT
.	TRBJ2-3	TRBV5-4	.	CASSPRELGTDTQYF	TGTGCCAGCAGCCCCCGGGAGTTGGGCACAGATACGCAGTATTTT
.	TRBJ2-2	TRBV5-1	TRBD2	CASSLGALAGGPNTGELFF	TGCGCCAGCAGCTTGGGCGCTCTAGCGGGGGGACCGAACACCGGGGAGCTGTTTTTT
.	TRBJ2-7	TRBV27	.	CASSSDSGLMYEQYF	TGTGCCAGCAGTTCGGACAGTGGGCTTATGTACGAGCAGTACTTC
.	TRBJ1-1	TRBV3-1/TRBV3-2	.	CASSLRTAEAFF	TGTGCCAGCAGCCTACGGACAGCTGAAGCTTTCTTT
.	TRBJ2-3	TRBV2	.	CASIQAEGGTDTQYF	TGTGCCAGCATCCAGGCCGAAGGGGGCACAGATACGCAGTATTTT
.	TRBJ2-3	TRBV9	TRBD2	CASSVSASGGNRDTQYF	TGTGCCAGCAGCGTTTCGGCTAGCGGGGGGAATAGAGATACGCAGTATTTT
.	TRBJ1-1	TRBV28	TRBD1	CASSSSGGSTEAFF	TGTGCCAGCAGTTCATCAGGGGGAAGCACTGAAGCTTTCTTT
few	TRBJ2-3	TRBV5-1	TRBD2	CASSRTSGGRADTQYF	TGCGCCAGCAGCCGGACTAGCGGGGGTAGGGCAGATACGCAGTATTTT
.	TRBJ2-7	TRBV7-2	TRBD1	CASSQGQATYEQYF	TGTGCCAGCAGCCAAGGACAGGCAACCTACGAGCAGTACTTC
.	TRBJ1-5	TRBV4-3	TRBD1	CASSPDRGRQPQHF	TGCGCCAGCAGCCCAGACAGGGGGCGTCAGCCCCAGCATTTT
.	TRBJ2-3	TRBV5-1	TRBD2	CASSAGLAGSTDTQYF	TGCGCCAGCAGCGCGGGACTAGCGGGGAGCACAGATACGCAGTATTTT
.	TRBJ1-3	TRBV7-9	TRBD1	CASRTGTAGNTIYF	TGTGCCAGCAGGACCGGGACAGCTGGAAACACCATATATTTT
.	TRBJ2-7	TRBV28	.	CASSGTGRGGPRYF	TGTGCCAGCAGTGGTACAGGGAGGGGGGGTCCGAGATACTTC
.	TRBJ1-3	TRBV12-3/TRBV12-4	.	CASSYRSGNTIYF	TGTGCCAGCAGCTACCGATCTGGAAACACCATATATTTT
few	TRBJ2-3	TRBV29-1	TRBD1	CSVELGDRGTDTQYF	TGCAGCGTTGAATTGGGGGACAGGGGAACAGATACGCAGTATTTT
.	TRBJ1-1	TRBV11-3	.	CASSLYPTGNTEAFF	TGTGCCAGCAGCTTATACCCGACAGGGAACACTGAAGCTTTCTTT